Below are 20 T cell receptor beta chains sequenced from a single sample in a study of cytomegalovirus exposure and HLA in healthy donors. Researchers ran the PCR with 60 Vbeta and 13 Jbeta primers. TCRdb keeps only in-frame clones here, not all; method: immunoSEQ multiplex PCR. The table has about 150,000 clones, approximately 91% seen once. Sequencing used PBMCs. These receptors all come from a woman between 40 and 50 years old in good health and CMV-seronegative.

This rearrangement joins TRBV6-6 to TRBJ2-1; 8 bases map to TRBD2. The CDR3 contains 14 residues. The J segment lost 0 bases and the V segment lost 6 bases, leaving 1 base of the junction unmatched. Germline values: CDR1 MNHNY, CDR2 SVGAGI (reference sequence). The CDR3 reads CASRSGSSYNEQFF. The CDR3, as DNA: TGTGCCAGCAGGAGCGGGAGCTCCTACAATGAGCAGTTCTTC.

The chain couples TRBV27 to TRBJ2-7; D perhaps matches TRBD1 (6 bases). The V gene's germline CDR1 is MNHEY and CDR2 SMNVEV (reference sequence). This CDR3 region has 15 residues. The V end lost 7 bases, the J end lost 5 bases, and 21 bases lay between the germline ends. The CDR3 DNA follows: TGTGCCAGCACTGCCGCGGACAGTCTTGGCCACGAGCAGTACTTC. Translation: CASTAADSLGHEQYF.

V gene TRBV2 combines with J gene TRBJ2-7, with D maybe TRBD2 (5 bases). Germline CDR1 SNHLY, CDR2 FYNNEI. The CDR3 sequence is 15 residues long. The V and J ends lost 1 base and 2 bases respectively, with 12 bases between them. CDR3 sequence (DNA): TGTGCCAGCAGTGAAGGGCTAGCCGACACCTACGAGCAGTACTTC. Translating gives CASSEGLADTYEQYF. Based on the CDR3 plus reference TRBV2 and TRBJ2-7, the full variable domain is EPEVTQTPSHQVTQMGQEVILRCVPISNHLYFYWYRQILGQKVEFLVSFYNNEISEKSEIFDDQFSVERPDGSNFTLKIRSTKLEDSAMYFCASSEGLADTYEQYFGPGTRLTVT.

The J gene is TRBJ2-3, the V gene TRBV30, with 7 bases fitting TRBD2. The ends lost 7 bases at V and 4 bases at J; junction bases unmatched: 5. CDR3 length: 12 residues. Germline values: CDR1 GTSNPN, CDR2 SVGIG (reference sequence). The CDR3 loop is CAYQGGSDTQYF. The CDR3 DNA follows: TGTGCCTACCAGGGAGGGTCAGATACGCAGTATTTT.

The chain carries TRBV5-1 and TRBJ2-2; D is possibly TRBD2 (6 bases). CDR1 and CDR2 from the germline V gene are SGHRS and YFSETQ. The CDR3 consists of 18 residues. Deletions cut 4 bases from V and 7 bases from J, with 26 bases between. Here the CDR3 DNA reads TGCGCCAGCAGCCCCGATAGGGAGAGCGGGCCGGGCGTCGGGGAGCTGTTTTTT. Its translation: CASSPDRESGPGVGELFF. Using reference TRBV5-1 and TRBJ2-2 for the parts outside the CDR3, the full variable domain is KAGVTQTPRYLIKTRGQQVTLSCSPISGHRSVSWYQQTPGQGLQFLFEYFSETQRNKGNFPGRFSGRQFSNSRSEMNVSTLELGDSALYLCASSPDRESGPGVGELFFGEGSRLTVL.

V gene TRBV9 combines with J gene TRBJ2-3, with D hard to call. The ends were cut back, 1 base at V and 5 bases at J, with 2 bases in the middle. CDR1 and CDR2 (germline): SGDLS, YYNGEE. This CDR3 has 11 amino acids. CDR3 coding DNA: TGTGCCAGCAGCGTACAAGATACGCAGTATTTT. It translates to CASSVQDTQYF.

The chain links TRBV7-9 to TRBJ2-3; D might be TRBD1 (5 bases). Trimming cost V 8 bases and J 5 bases, with 8 bases left between them. Germline lookup yields CDR1 SEHNR and CDR2 FQNEAQ (reference sequence). The CDR3 covers 11 residues. DNA of the CDR3: TGTGCCAGCTGGGGCGGAGATACGCAGTATTTT. As protein: CASWGGDTQYF.

The genes are TRBV6-1 and TRBJ2-2, with TRBD1 matching 12 bases. CDR3 length: 14 residues. J lost 8 bases, V lost 6 bases, and 4 bases had no gene match. Looked up from germline, CDR1 is MNHNS and CDR2 is SASEGT. CDR3 sequence reads: CASRGTGGLGELFF. In nucleotides, the CDR3 is TGTGCCAGCAGGGGGACAGGGGGCTTAGGGGAGCTGTTTTTT.

This chain joins TRBV10-3 and TRBJ2-7, with D possibly being TRBD1 (5 bases). The CDR3 runs 14 residues. Trimming shortened V by 3 bases and J by 1 base, and 10 bases separated the two germline ends. CDR1 is ENHRY, CDR2 SYGVKD, per germline. The CDR3 sequence is CAISEGATSYEQYF. The CDR3 DNA is TGTGCCATCAGTGAAGGGGCGACTTCCTACGAGCAGTACTTC.

The gene calls are TRBV19 and TRBJ2-1; TRBD1 might be the D (6 bases). Trimming removed 1 base at V and 7 bases at J, with 11 bases between. This CDR3 is 14 amino acids long. The germline V gene encodes CDR1 LNHDA and CDR2 SQIVND (reference sequence). CDR3 nucleotide sequence: TGTGCCAGTAGTATAGTACAGGGTAAGAATGAGCAGTTCTTC. Its protein is CASSIVQGKNEQFF.

The genes are TRBV19 and TRBJ2-7; D possibly corresponds to TRBD2 (6 bases). Germline loops: CDR1 LNHDA, CDR2 SQIVND (reference sequence). Trimming took off 3 bases at V and 4 bases at J, with 13 bases between the two ends. CDR3 length: 14 amino acids. The chain's CDR3 is CASSIAGQGYEQYF. CDR3 bases: TGTGCCAGTAGTATTGCGGGGCAAGGTTACGAGCAGTACTTC.

V and J are TRBV28 and TRBJ1-2; D gene unclear. Per germline, CDR1 MDHEN and CDR2 SYDVKM. There are 14 residues in the CDR3. V was clipped by 7 bases and J by 1 base, with 13 bases between them. Here the CDR3 DNA reads TGTGCCAGCACCACCAGCGGCAGTAACTATGGCTACACCTTC. Translation: CASTTSGSNYGYTF.

This chain connects TRBV2 to TRBJ2-6, with TRBD1 identical over 9 bases. The germline CDR1 and CDR2 sequences are SNHLY and FYNNEI. The CDR3 loop spans 17 amino acids. V gave up 7 bases and J gave up 0 bases; unmatched junction bases: 7. CDR3 nucleotide sequence: TGTGCCAGCATTATCGGGACAGGGATCTCTGGGGCCAACGTCCTGACTTTC. Amino acids: CASIIGTGISGANVLTF.

The V and J genes are TRBV5-1 and TRBJ2-1; TRBD2 aligns across 10 bases. CDR3 length: 17 amino acids. Germline trimming cut 0 bases from V and 6 bases from J; bases unmatched to any gene: 9. Germline CDR1 and CDR2: SGHRS and YFSETQ. The CDR3 is CASSLDSASGSPNEQFF. The CDR3 DNA sequence: TGCGCCAGCAGCTTGGATTCGGCTAGCGGGAGCCCCAATGAGCAGTTCTTC.

This clone occurred once. This specimen includes other DNA sequences encoding the same CDR3. The V call is TRBV7-9, the J call TRBJ2-1; 8 nucleotides align to TRBD2. The germline V gene has CDR1 SEHNR and CDR2 FQNEAQ (reference sequence). The CDR3 extends over 13 amino acids. V was pared by 6 bases and J by 7 bases, with 5 bases of the junction left unmatched. The CDR3 protein is CASSLSGGNEQFF. The DNA of the CDR3 is TGTGCCAGCAGTCTTTCGGGAGGGAATGAGCAGTTCTTC. Variable domain in full (rest from reference TRBV7-9 and TRBJ2-1): DTGVSQNPRHKITKRGQNVTFRCDPISEHNRLYWYRQTLGQGPEFLTYFQNEAQLEKSRLLSDRFSAERPKGSFSTLEIQRTEQGDSAMYLCASSLSGGNEQFFGPGTRLTVL.

This clone appeared once. This rearrangement joins TRBV11-3 to TRBJ1-3; 10 bases map to TRBD1. V gave up 5 bases and J gave up 3 bases; unmatched junction bases: 7. The CDR3 covers 16 residues. The germline gives CDR1 SGHNT, CDR2 YENEEA. The CDR3 spells CASSPGGQGFGNTIYF. The DNA for the CDR3 is TGTGCCAGCAGCCCCGGGGGACAGGGGTTTGGAAACACCATATATTTT.

The J gene is TRBJ1-2, the V gene TRBV28, with D possibly being TRBD1 (6 bases). The CDR3 has 16 residues. The germline V and J ends were trimmed by 1 base and 1 base, with 13 bases remaining between them. The germline gives CDR1 MDHEN, CDR2 SYDVKM. The CDR3 loop is CASSLLGQGLNYGYTF. In nucleotides, the CDR3 is TGTGCCAGCAGTTTATTGGGGCAGGGGCTTAACTATGGCTACACCTTC.

The gene calls are TRBV7-9 and TRBJ2-7; the D is unclear. Trimming cost V 1 base and J 4 bases, with 5 bases left between them. This CDR3 has 12 amino acids. Germline V CDR1 and CDR2: SEHNR, FQNEAQ (reference sequence). DNA of the CDR3: TGTGCCAGCAGCTTAGTTTCTTACGAGCAGTACTTC. This gives the protein CASSLVSYEQYF.

V is TRBV7-2 and J is TRBJ2-5; TRBD2 is a possible D gene (5 bases). The CDR3 spans 14 residues. Germline lookup yields CDR1 SGHTA and CDR2 FQGNSA. Trimming left V 2 bases short and J 7 bases short, with 14 bases between. The CDR3: CASSLSGDAGTQYF. CDR3 in DNA: TGTGCCAGCAGCTTATCGGGTGACGCGGGGACCCAGTACTTC. Using reference TRBV7-2 and TRBJ2-5 for the parts outside the CDR3, the full variable domain is GAGVSQSPSNKVTEKGKDVELRCDPISGHTALYWYRQSLGQGLEFLIYFQGNSAPDKSGLPSDRFSAERTGGSVSTLTIQRTQQEDSAVYLCASSLSGDAGTQYFGPGTRLLVL.

Only one count was recorded for this clone. The rearrangement links TRBV7-9 to TRBJ2-3; maybe TRBD1 (5 bases). With 2 bases removed from V and 2 bases from J, the gap between germline ends came to 11 bases. Looked up from germline, CDR1 is SEHNR and CDR2 is FQNEAQ (reference sequence). This CDR3 is 15 amino acids long. CDR3 bases: TGTGCCAGCAGCTTAAGTTCACAGGACACAGATACGCAGTATTTT. It is translated as CASSLSSQDTDTQYF.